Detailed here is one TCR beta chain. Its target is not known. The data originate from a study of CD8 T cells in ankylosing spondylitis. Trimming at V came to 5 bases and at J to 3 bases, leaving 7 bases not matched to a gene. The CDR3 extends over 15 amino acids. CDR1 SEHNR and CDR2 FQNEAQ come from the germline V gene (reference sequence). Notes on the study in general: For ankylosing spondylitis blood, a TCR beta motif of 8 or 9 highly homologous variants appeared characteristic. It was reported that disease-linked clones were significantly enriched in matched ankylosing spondylitis synovial fluid.

The TCR beta libraries were generated through quantitative 5'-RACE incorporating molecular barcodes. TCRdb recomputed calls from the 5' RACE reads with MiXCR, one row per CDR3 protein. The sample lists fewer than 500,000 distinct CDR3 sequences, 25% to 30% occurring once. This rearrangement joins TRBV7-9 to TRBJ2-3; 8 positions agree with TRBD1. The specimen was blood, either unsorted or a sorted T cell fraction (not recorded which). The receptor was isolated from a male donor with ankylosing spondylitis. The CDR3 region has the DNA TGTGCCAGCAGCCCACAGGGGGACGCGACAGATACGCAGTATTTT. This codes for CASSPQGDATDTQYF.